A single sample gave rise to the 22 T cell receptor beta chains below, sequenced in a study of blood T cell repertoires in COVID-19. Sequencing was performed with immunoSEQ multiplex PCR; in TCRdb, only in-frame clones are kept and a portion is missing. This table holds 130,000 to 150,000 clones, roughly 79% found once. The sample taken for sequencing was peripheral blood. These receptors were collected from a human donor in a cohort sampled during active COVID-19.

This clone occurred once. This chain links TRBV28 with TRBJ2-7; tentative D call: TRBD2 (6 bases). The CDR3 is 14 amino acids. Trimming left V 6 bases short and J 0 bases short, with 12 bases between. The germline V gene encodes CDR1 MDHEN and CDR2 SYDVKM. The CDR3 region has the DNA TGTGCCAGCAGGTTAGCGGAAAGCTCCTACGAGCAGTACTTC. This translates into CASRLAESSYEQYF.

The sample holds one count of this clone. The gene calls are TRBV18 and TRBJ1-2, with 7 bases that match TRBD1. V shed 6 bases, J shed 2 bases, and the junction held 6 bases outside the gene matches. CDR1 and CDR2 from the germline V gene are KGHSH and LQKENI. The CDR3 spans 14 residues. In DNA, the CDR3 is TGTGCCAGCTCCGGGACAGTTATAAACTATGGCTACACCTTC. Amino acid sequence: CASSGTVINYGYTF.

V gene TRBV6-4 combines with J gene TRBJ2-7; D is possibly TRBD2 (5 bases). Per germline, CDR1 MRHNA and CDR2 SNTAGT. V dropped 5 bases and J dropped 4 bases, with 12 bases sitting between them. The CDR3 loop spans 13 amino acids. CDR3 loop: CASSRADFYEQYF. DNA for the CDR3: TGTGCCAGCAGTAGGGCGGACTTTTACGAGCAGTACTTC.

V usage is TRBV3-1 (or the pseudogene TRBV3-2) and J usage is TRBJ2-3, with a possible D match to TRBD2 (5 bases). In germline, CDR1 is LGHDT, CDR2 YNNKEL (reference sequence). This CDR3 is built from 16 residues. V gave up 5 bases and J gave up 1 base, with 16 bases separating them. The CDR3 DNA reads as TGTGCCAGCAGCTACCCCCTAGCCGGCGGCACAGATACGCAGTATTTT. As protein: CASSYPLAGGTDTQYF.

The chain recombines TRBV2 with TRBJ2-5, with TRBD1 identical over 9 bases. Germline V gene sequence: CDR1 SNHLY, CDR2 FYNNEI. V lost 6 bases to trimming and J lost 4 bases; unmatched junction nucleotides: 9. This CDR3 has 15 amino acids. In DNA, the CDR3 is TGTGCCAGCAGACCACAGGGGGCGAGACGAGAGACCCAGTACTTC. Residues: CASRPQGARRETQYF.

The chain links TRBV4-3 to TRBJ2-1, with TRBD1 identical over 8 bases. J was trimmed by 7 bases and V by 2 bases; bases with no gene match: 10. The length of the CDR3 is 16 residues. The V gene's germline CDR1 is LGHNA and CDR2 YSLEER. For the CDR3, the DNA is TGCGCCAGCAGCCAATATGGACAGGGAAGTTCTAATGAGCAGTTCTTC. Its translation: CASSQYGQGSSNEQFF.

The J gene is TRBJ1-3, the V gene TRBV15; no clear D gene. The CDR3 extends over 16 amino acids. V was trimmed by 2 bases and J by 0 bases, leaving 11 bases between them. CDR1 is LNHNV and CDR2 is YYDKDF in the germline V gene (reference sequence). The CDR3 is CATSRSAPSSGNTIYF. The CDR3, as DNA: TGTGCCACCAGCAGATCTGCCCCTAGCTCTGGAAACACCATATATTTT.

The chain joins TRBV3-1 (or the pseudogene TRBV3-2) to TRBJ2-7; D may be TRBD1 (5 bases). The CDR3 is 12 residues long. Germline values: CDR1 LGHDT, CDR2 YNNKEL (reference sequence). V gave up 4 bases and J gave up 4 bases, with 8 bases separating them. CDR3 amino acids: CASSRQNYEQYF. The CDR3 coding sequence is TGTGCCAGCAGCCGACAGAATTACGAGCAGTACTTC.

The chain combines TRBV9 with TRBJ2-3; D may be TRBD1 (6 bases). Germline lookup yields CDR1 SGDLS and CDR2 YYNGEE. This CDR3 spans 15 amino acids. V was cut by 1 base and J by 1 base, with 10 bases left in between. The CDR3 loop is CASSVQGRGTDTQYF. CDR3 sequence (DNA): TGTGCCAGCAGCGTACAGGGGCGGGGCACAGATACGCAGTATTTT.

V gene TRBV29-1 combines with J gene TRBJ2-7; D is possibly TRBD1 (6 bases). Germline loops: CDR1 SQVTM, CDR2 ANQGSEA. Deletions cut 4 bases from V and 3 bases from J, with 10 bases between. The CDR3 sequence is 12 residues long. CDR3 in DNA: TGCAGCGTTGGAGGACAGAACTACGAGCAGTACTTC. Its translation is CSVGGQNYEQYF.

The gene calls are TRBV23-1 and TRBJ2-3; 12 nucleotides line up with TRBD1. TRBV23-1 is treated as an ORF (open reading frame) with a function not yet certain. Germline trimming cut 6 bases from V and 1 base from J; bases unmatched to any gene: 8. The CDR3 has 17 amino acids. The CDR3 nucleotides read TGCGCCAGCAGGACGGGACAGGGGGCGTCTGGCACAGATACGCAGTATTTT. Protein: CASRTGQGASGTDTQYF.

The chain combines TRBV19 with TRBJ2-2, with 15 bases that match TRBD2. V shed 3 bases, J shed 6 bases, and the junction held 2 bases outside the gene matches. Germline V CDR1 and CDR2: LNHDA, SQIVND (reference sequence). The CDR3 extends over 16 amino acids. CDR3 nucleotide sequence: TGTGCCAGTAGTATTGGACTAGCGGGAGGGCCCGGGGAGCTGTTTTTT. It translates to CASSIGLAGGPGELFF.

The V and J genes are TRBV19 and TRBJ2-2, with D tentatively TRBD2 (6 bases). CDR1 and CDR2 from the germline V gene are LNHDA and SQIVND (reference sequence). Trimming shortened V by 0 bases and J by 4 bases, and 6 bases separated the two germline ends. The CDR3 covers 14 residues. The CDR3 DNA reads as TGTGCCAGTAGTATAGATAGCGGCACCGGGGAGCTGTTTTTT. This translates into CASSIDSGTGELFF.

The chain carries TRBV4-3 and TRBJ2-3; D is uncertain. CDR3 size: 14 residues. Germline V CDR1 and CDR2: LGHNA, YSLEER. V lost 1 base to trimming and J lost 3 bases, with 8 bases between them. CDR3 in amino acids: CASSQVLFTDTQYF. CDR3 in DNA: TGCGCCAGCAGCCAAGTTCTGTTTACAGATACGCAGTATTTT.

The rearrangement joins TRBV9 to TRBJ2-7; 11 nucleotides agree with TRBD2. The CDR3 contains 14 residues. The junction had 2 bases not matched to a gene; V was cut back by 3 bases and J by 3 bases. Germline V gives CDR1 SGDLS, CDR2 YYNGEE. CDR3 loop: CASSEGTSGYEQYF. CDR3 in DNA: TGTGCCAGCAGCGAGGGGACTAGCGGCTACGAGCAGTACTTC. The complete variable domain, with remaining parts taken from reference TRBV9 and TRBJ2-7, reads DSGVTQTPKHLITATGQRVTLRCSPRSGDLSVYWYQQSLDQGLQFLIQYYNGEERAKGNILERFSAQQFPDLHSELNLSSLELGDSALYFCASSEGTSGYEQYFGPGTRLTVT.

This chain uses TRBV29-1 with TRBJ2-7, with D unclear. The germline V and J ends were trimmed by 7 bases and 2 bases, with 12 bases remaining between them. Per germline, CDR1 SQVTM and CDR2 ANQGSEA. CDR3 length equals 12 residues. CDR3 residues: CSAYFDTYEQYF. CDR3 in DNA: TGCAGCGCTTATTTCGACACCTACGAGCAGTACTTC.

In DNA, the CDR3 is TGTGCCAGCAGCTTGAGCCAGGGGCGCTCTGGGGCCAACGTCCTGACTTTC. Translation: CASSLSQGRSGANVLTF. The chain has TRBV7-8 and TRBJ2-6, with D perhaps matching TRBD1 (6 bases). Trimming stripped 3 bases from V and 0 bases from J, with 12 bases between. The CDR3 has 17 residues. Germline loops: CDR1 SGHVS, CDR2 FQNEAQ.

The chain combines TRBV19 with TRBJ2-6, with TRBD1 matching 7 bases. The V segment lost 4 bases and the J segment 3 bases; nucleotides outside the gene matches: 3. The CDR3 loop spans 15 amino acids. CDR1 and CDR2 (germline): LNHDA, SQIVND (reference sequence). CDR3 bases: TGTGCCAGTAGTAAAACAGGGGTTGGGGCCAACGTCCTGACTTTC. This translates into CASSKTGVGANVLTF.

DNA for the CDR3: TGTGCCAGCAGTGAAGTACTAGCGGGGCGGAGCACAGATACGCAGTATTTT. Protein sequence: CASSEVLAGRSTDTQYF. V and J are TRBV6-1 and TRBJ2-3; 10 bases fit TRBD2. V lost 1 base and J lost 0; bases outside the gene matches: 4. The CDR3 runs 17 residues. Germline-derived CDR1 and CDR2 are MNHNS and SASEGT.

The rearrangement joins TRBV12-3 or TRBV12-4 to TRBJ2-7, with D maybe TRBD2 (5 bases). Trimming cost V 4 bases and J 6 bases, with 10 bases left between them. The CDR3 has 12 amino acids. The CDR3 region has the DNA TGTGCCAGCAGTTCCGGAGAGGGCGAGCAGTACTTC. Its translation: CASSSGEGEQYF.

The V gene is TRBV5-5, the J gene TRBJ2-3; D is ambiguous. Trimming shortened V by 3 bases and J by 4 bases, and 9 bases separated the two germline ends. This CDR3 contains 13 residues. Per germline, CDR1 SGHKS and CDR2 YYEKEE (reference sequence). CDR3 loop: CASSWQVSDTQYF. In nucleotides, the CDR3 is TGTGCCAGCAGCTGGCAGGTTTCAGATACGCAGTATTTT. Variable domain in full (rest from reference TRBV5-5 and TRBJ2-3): DAGVTQSPTHLIKTRGQQVTLRCSPISGHKSVSWYQQVLGQGPQFIFQYYEKEERGRGNFPDRFSARQFPNYSSELNVNALLLGDSALYLCASSWQVSDTQYFGPGTRLTVL.

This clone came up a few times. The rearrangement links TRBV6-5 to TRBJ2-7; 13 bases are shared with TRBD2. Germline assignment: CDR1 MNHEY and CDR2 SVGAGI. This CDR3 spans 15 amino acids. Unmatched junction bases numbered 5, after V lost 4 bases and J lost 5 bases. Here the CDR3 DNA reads TGTGCCAGCAGTTCCAGACTAGCGGGAGGCGACGAGCAGTACTTC. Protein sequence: CASSSRLAGGDEQYF.